This T cell receptor (beta chain) derives from a study of T cells after yellow fever vaccination. TCRdb reanalysed the 5' RACE reads using MiXCR and keeps one entry per CDR3 protein. In the table there are roughly 120,000 distinct CDR3 sequences, more than 6% of which are singletons. This clonotype was counted at least ten times. Its specificity is not known. Study-wide points: Peaking faster, on day 5 versus 15, the secondary response was nonetheless weaker.

V lost 5 bases and J 9 bases, leaving 11 bases between the germline ends. CDR1 and CDR2 (germline): MNHEY, SVGAGI. The CDR3 runs 11 residues. The input for sequencing was CD4+ T cells sorted from PBMCs, taken more than 8 days after the first yellow fever vaccination. The sequence was collected from a man aged 18 to 30 who received the YFV17D yellow fever vaccine. The V call is TRBV6-5, the J call TRBJ2-7, with a possible D match to TRBD1 (6 bases). The CDR3 spells CASSNRVTQYF. Here the CDR3 DNA reads TGTGCCAGCAGTAACAGGGTCACGCAGTACTTC.